This passage covers 5 T cell receptor beta chains from one sample sequenced in a study of early T cells in non-severe SARS-CoV-2 infection. TCRdb re-called the 5' RACE reads with MiXCR, one entry per CDR3 protein. The table has more than 65,000 distinct CDR3 sequences, 4% to 6% seen once. The sequencing here drew on whole blood, taken at baseline. These receptors were obtained from an adult who was a healthcare worker with PCR-confirmed SARS-CoV-2 infection or an uninfected control (not recorded which). The donor label of this sample is uncertain.

This clonotype was detected many times. CDR3 amino acids: CASSQSSIIPDAYTQYF. The CDR3 region has the DNA TGCGCCAGCAGCCAAAGCTCCATTATTCCGGATGCCTATACGCAGTATTTT. The chain joins TRBV4-3 to TRBJ2-3; D is undetermined. The germline V gene has CDR1 LGHNA and CDR2 YSLEER. V was trimmed by 2 bases and J by 7 bases, leaving 22 bases between them. This CDR3 contains 17 residues.

This clonotype occurred many times. The chain carries TRBV27 and TRBJ1-2, with no clear D. The V end was cut by 2 bases, the J end by 2 bases, with 9 bases between. CDR1 and CDR2 (germline): MNHEY, SMNVEV (reference sequence). The CDR3 runs 14 residues. CDR3 DNA: TGTGCCAGCAGTTTAAGGAGGTCCAACTATGGCTACACCTTC. Translation: CASSLRRSNYGYTF.

This clonotype was counted only a few times. The chain combines TRBV28 with TRBJ2-5; 9 bases fit TRBD2. This CDR3 spans 17 amino acids. From germline, CDR1 is MDHEN and CDR2 SYDVKM. V lost 4 bases, J lost 0 bases, and 9 bases stayed unmatched. CDR3 in DNA: TGTGCCAGCAGTTCCCCCTCCAGCGGGGGGTACCAAGAGACCCAGTACTTC. This codes for CASSSPSSGGYQETQYF.

This clonotype came up many times. This chain connects TRBV14 to TRBJ2-7, with 7 bases identical to TRBD2. The trim removed 1 base at V and 6 bases at J, leaving 3 bases unmatched. Germline CDR1 reads SGHDN; CDR2 reads FVKESK. The CDR3 sequence is 13 residues long. CDR3 coding DNA: TGTGCCAGCAGCCAAGTCGGGGGGTCCGAGCAGTACTTC. The encoded protein is CASSQVGGSEQYF.

This clonotype came up many times. The J gene is TRBJ2-7, the V gene TRBV11-2; 10 bases are shared with TRBD2. From germline, CDR1 is SGHAT and CDR2 FQNNGV. The CDR3 totals 14 residues. V shed 5 bases and J 4 bases; nucleotides not matched to a gene: 5. In DNA form, the CDR3 reads TGTGCCAGCAGCCCACTAGCGGGGAGATACGAGCAGTACTTC. Translated, it gives CASSPLAGRYEQYF.